The 12 T cell receptor beta chains in this list originate from one sample, sequenced in a study of blood T cell repertoires in COVID-19. Method: immunoSEQ multiplex PCR; TCRdb's copy keeps in-frame clones and lacks some. The table has roughly 190,000 clones, about 90% seen once. The sequencing input was peripheral blood. The receptors here all came from a woman aged 60-70 years with COVID-19, enrolled during active disease.

The chain has TRBV2 and TRBJ1-2, with D perhaps TRBD1 (6 bases). This CDR3 is built from 14 residues. Germline loops: CDR1 SNHLY, CDR2 FYNNEI. The V end lost 7 bases, the J end lost 4 bases, and 16 bases lay between the germline ends. The CDR3 here is CASTRTAGAYGYTF. Here the CDR3 DNA reads TGTGCCAGCACCCGGACGGCAGGGGCCTATGGCTACACCTTC.

The chain employs TRBV7-2 and TRBJ1-1, with D possibly being TRBD1 (5 bases). Germline values: CDR1 SGHTA, CDR2 FQGNSA. The CDR3 consists of 14 residues. The ends were cut back, 7 bases at V and 5 bases at J, with 17 bases in the middle. CDR3 sequence (DNA): TGTGCCAGCAACAGGCTTGCGGGGAAGACTGAAGCTTTCTTT. This translates into CASNRLAGKTEAFF.

The J gene is TRBJ2-1, the V gene TRBV2, with a tentative D call TRBD1 (6 bases). The CDR3 covers 12 residues. The germline CDR1 and CDR2 sequences are SNHLY and FYNNEI. Trimming removed 4 bases from V and 5 bases from J, with 6 bases in between. CDR3 in DNA: TGTGCCAGCAGTGGGGACAACAATGAGCAGTTCTTC. Translated: CASSGDNNEQFF.

The chain uses TRBV5-5 and TRBJ1-4; perhaps TRBD1 as D (6 bases). The germline V and J ends were trimmed by 0 bases and 7 bases, with 10 bases remaining between them. The germline gives CDR1 SGHKS, CDR2 YYEKEE (reference sequence). CDR3 length: 14 residues. This chain's CDR3 is CASSLAVGGEKLFF. The CDR3 DNA reads as TGTGCCAGCAGCTTGGCCGTAGGGGGTGAAAAACTGTTTTTT.

The J gene is TRBJ2-3, the V gene TRBV7-2, with TRBD2 matching 10 bases. The CDR3 runs 16 residues. In germline, CDR1 is SGHTA, CDR2 FQGNSA. J lost 5 bases, V lost 4 bases, and 9 bases had no gene match. The CDR3: CASSSPLAGVEDTQYF. Written as DNA, the CDR3 is TGTGCCAGCAGCTCTCCCCTAGCGGGAGTGGAAGATACGCAGTATTTT.

The chain couples TRBV27 to TRBJ2-5, with D possibly being TRBD1 (5 bases). V was shortened by 0 bases and J by 2 bases, with 16 bases between the two germline ends. In germline, CDR1 is MNHEY, CDR2 SMNVEV (reference sequence). The CDR3 extends over 17 amino acids. CDR3 in amino acids: CASSLSIDSSHQETQYF. The CDR3 DNA reads TGTGCCAGCAGTTTATCGATCGACAGCAGCCATCAAGAGACCCAGTACTTC.

This clone came up once. This rearrangement joins TRBV5-8 to TRBJ1-2; no firm D call. Germline lookup yields CDR1 SGHTS and CDR2 YDEGEE. The V end was cut by 4 bases, the J end by 8 bases, with 15 bases between. The length of the CDR3 is 13 residues. CDR3 nucleotide sequence: TGTGCCAGCAGCCCGGCGGAGACGGTGGGCTACACCTTC. Translating it yields CASSPAETVGYTF.

The chain combines TRBV7-8 with TRBJ2-1; D perhaps matches TRBD2 (5 bases). This CDR3 region has 16 residues. The V gene's germline CDR1 is SGHVS and CDR2 FQNEAQ. The ends were cut back, 0 bases at V and 10 bases at J, with 19 bases in the middle. This CDR3 is CASSLALVASSKEQFF. In DNA, the CDR3 is TGTGCCAGCAGCTTAGCGCTGGTAGCGTCTTCAAAGGAGCAGTTCTTC.

The chain couples TRBV24-1 to TRBJ1-2; D gene ambiguous. The V gene lost 7 bases and the J gene lost 0 bases, with 8 bases spanning the gap. The germline gives CDR1 KGHDR, CDR2 SFDVKD. The CDR3 consists of 13 residues. CDR3 amino acids: CATRAGANYGYTF. The CDR3, as DNA: TGTGCCACCAGGGCCGGGGCTAACTATGGCTACACCTTC.

The V and J genes are TRBV24-1 and TRBJ1-2, with 12 bases fitting TRBD1. The junction had 5 bases not matched to a gene; V was cut back by 3 bases and J by 4 bases. The germline gives CDR1 KGHDR, CDR2 SFDVKD. The CDR3 consists of 16 residues. The CDR3 region is CATSDPGTGGPYGYTF. The DNA of the CDR3 is TGTGCCACCAGTGATCCGGGGACAGGGGGCCCCTATGGCTACACCTTC.

This sequence joins TRBV7-2 and TRBJ1-2, with 12 bases lining up with TRBD1. The CDR3 consists of 15 residues. Germline CDR1 SGHTA, CDR2 FQGNSA. Trimming cost V 1 base and J 6 bases; bases outside gene matches: 3. In DNA form, the CDR3 reads TGTGCCAGCAGCTTAGGGGACAGGGGGCGAGATGGCTACACCTTC. Amino acid sequence: CASSLGDRGRDGYTF.

This chain uses TRBV5-1 with TRBJ1-1; unclear D gene. The CDR3 has 12 residues. The ends were cut back, 0 bases at V and 7 bases at J, with 7 bases in the middle. Per the germline V gene, CDR1 is SGHRS and CDR2 is YFSETQ. The CDR3 DNA reads TGCGCCAGCAGCTTGGCTGCGGGTGAAGCTTTCTTT. It specifies CASSLAAGEAFF.